The sequence of this T cell receptor (beta chain) was determined in a study of cytomegalovirus exposure and HLA in healthy donors. Whole-study findings and limits: CMV serostatus was the only immune exposure information that was available.

The PCR employed 60 Vbeta primers together with 13 Jbeta primers. Repertoires were generated with immunoSEQ multiplex PCR, while TCRdb's copy carries only in-frame clones and drops some. This table lists approximately 110,000 clones. Note on this clone: As yet, its antigen is unknown.

The sequencing sample was made of PBMCs. This sequence originates from a man between 40 and 49 years old in good health and CMV-seronegative.

Here the CDR3 DNA reads TGCGCCAGCAGCTCACTAGCGGGAGGAGGCGGCACAGATACGCAGTATTTT. Residues: CASSSLAGGGGTDTQYF. The chain employs TRBV5-1 and TRBJ2-3; 12 bases line up with TRBD2. Per germline, CDR1 SGHRS and CDR2 YFSETQ. The CDR3 consists of 17 residues. With 3 bases clipped from V and 1 base from J, the junction kept 6 bases outside the gene matches.